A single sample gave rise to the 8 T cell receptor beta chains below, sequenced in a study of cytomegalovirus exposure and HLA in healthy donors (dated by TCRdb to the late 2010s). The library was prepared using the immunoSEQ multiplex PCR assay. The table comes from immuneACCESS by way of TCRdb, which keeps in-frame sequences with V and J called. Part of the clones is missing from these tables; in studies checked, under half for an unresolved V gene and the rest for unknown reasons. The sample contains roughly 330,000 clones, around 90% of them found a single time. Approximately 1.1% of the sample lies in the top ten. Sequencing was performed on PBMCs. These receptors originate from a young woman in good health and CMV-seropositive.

The CDR3 nucleotides are TGTGCCTGGGAGGGGACGGGACTTAACTATGGCTACACCTTC. Its protein product is CAWEGTGLNYGYTF. J is TRBJ1-2 and V is TRBV30, with D perhaps TRBD1 (5 bases). V lost 5 bases to trimming and J lost 1 base, with 14 bases between them. CDR1 is GTSNPN, CDR2 SVGIG, per germline (reference sequence). CDR3 length: 14 amino acids.

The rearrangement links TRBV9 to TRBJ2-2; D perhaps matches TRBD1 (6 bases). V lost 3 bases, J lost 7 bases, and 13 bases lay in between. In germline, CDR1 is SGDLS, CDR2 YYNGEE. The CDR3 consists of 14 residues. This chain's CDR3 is CASSGAFRGGELFF. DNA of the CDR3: TGTGCCAGCAGCGGAGCATTCAGGGGCGGGGAGCTGTTTTTT.

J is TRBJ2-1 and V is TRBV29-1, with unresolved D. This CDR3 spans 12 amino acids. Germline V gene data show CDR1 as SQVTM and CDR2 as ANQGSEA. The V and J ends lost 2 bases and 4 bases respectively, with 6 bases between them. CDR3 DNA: TGCAGCGTTGAATTGAGATACAATGAGCAGTTCTTC. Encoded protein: CSVELRYNEQFF.

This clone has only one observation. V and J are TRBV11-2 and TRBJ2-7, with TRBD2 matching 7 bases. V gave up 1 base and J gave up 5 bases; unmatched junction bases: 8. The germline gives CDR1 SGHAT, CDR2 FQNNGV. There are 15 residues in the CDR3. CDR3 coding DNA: TGTGCCAGCAGCTTAGGGGCTACTAGCGTTCACGAGCAGTACTTC. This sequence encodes CASSLGATSVHEQYF.

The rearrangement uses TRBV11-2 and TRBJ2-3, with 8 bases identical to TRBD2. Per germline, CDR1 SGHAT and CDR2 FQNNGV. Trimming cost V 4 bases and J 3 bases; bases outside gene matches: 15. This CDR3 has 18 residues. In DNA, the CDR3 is TGTGCCAGCAGCTCGATCACCGGGACTAGGACGAGGACAGATACGCAGTATTTT. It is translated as CASSSITGTRTRTDTQYF. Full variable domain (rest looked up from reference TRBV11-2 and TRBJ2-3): EAGVAQSPRYKIIEKRQSVAFWCNPISGHATLYWYQQILGQGPKLLIQFQNNGVVDDSQLPKDRFSAERLKGVDSTLKIQPAKLEDSAVYLCASSSITGTRTRTDTQYFGPGTRLTVL.

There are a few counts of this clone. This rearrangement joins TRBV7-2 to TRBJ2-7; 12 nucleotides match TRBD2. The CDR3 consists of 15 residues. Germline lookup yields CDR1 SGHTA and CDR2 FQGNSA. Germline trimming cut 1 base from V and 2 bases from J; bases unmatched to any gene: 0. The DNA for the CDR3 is TGTGCCAGCAGCTTAGGACTAGCGGGAGCCTACGAGCAGTACTTC. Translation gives CASSLGLAGAYEQYF.

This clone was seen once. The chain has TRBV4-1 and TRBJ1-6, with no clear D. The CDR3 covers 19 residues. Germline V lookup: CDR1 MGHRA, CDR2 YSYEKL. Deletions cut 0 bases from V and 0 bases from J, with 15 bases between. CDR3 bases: TGCGCCAGCAGCCAAGATCCGAGGCAGAAGAGCTCCTATAATTCACCCCTCCACTTT. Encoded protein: CASSQDPRQKSSYNSPLHF.

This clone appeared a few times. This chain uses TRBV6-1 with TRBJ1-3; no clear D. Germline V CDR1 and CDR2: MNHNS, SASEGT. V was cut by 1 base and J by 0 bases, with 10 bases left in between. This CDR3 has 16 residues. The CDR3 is CASSEVPAYSGNTIYF. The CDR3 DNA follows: TGTGCCAGCAGTGAAGTTCCAGCCTACTCTGGAAACACCATATATTTT.